The clone carrying this T cell receptor beta chain was observed a handful of times. Original methodology: The assay estimated nucleated cells by amplifying reference gene primers. Clones were sequenced by immunoSEQ multiplex PCR, and TCRdb holds only the in-frame ones, with some missing. V, J and clone size were drawn from that table, and D and trimming were deduced from the DNA. Of around 93,000 clones in the sample, approximately 77% were seen once. This record belongs to a study of blood T cell repertoires in COVID-19. Turning to the study itself: Acute and convalescent COVID-19 specimens originated in the United States, Italy and Spain. From T cells, B-cell-depleted T cells, or PBMCs came the material, which was cDNA or gDNA.

This CDR3 comprises 15 residues. Germline CDR1 LGHDT, CDR2 YNNKEL (reference sequence). V lost 3 bases and J lost 3, with 12 bases in between. The chain has TRBV3-1 (or the pseudogene TRBV3-2) and TRBJ1-3; perhaps TRBD1 as D (6 bases). Input material: peripheral blood. The sequence was obtained from a woman over 75 with acute or convalescent COVID-19. The CDR3 spells CASSQGQGNGNTIYF. CDR3 nucleotides: TGTGCCAGCAGCCAGGGGCAGGGGAATGGAAACACCATATATTTT.